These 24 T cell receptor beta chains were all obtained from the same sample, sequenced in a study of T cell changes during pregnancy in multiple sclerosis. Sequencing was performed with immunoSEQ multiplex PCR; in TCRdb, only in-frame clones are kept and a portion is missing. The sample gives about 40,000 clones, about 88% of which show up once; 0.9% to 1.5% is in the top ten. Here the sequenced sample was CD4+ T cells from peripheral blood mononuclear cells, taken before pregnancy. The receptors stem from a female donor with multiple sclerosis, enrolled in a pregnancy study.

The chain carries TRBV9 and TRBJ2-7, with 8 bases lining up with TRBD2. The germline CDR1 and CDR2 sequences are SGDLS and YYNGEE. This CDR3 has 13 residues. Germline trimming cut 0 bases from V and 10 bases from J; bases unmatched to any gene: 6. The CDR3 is CASSVVSGSEQYF. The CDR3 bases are TGTGCCAGCAGCGTAGTGAGCGGGAGCGAACAGTACTTC.

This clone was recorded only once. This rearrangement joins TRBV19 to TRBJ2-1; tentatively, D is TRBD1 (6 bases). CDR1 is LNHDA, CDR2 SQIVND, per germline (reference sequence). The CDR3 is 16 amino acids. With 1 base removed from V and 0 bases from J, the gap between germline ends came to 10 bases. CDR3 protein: CASSIAARGSYNEQFF. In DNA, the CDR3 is TGTGCCAGTAGTATAGCTGCCAGGGGCTCCTACAATGAGCAGTTCTTC.

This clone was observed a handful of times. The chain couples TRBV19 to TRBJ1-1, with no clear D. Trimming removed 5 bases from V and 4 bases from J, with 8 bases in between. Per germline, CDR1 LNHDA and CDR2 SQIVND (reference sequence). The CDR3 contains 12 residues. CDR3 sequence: CASSPQSTEAFF. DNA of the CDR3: TGTGCCAGTAGTCCACAGAGCACTGAAGCTTTCTTT.

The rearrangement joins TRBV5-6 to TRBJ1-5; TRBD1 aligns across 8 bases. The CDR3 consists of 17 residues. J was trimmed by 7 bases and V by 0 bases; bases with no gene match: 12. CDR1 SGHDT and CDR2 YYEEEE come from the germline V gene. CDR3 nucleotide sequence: TGTGCCAGCAGCTTGGCCGTTGGGCAGGGGGCTGGGCAGCCCCAGCATTTT. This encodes CASSLAVGQGAGQPQHF. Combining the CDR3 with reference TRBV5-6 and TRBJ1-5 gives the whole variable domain DAGVTQSPTHLIKTRGQQVTLRCSPKSGHDTVSWYQQALGQGPQFIFQYYEEEERQRGNFPDRFSGHQFPNYSSELNVNALLLGDSALYLCASSLAVGQGAGQPQHFGDGTRLSIL.

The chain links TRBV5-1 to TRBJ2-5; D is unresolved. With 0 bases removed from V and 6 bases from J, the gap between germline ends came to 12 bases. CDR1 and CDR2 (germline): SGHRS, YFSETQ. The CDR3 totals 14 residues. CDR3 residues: CASSLDPAVQTQYF. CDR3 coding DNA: TGCGCCAGCAGCTTGGACCCGGCGGTGCAGACCCAGTACTTC. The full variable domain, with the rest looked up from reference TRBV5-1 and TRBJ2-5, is KAGVTQTPRYLIKTRGQQVTLSCSPISGHRSVSWYQQTPGQGLQFLFEYFSETQRNKGNFPGRFSGRQFSNSRSEMNVSTLELGDSALYLCASSLDPAVQTQYFGPGTRLLVL.

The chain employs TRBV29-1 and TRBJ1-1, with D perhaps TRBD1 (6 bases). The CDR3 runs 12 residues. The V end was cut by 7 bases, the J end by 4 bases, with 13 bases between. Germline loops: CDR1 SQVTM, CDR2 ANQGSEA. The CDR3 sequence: CSASGDPTEAFF. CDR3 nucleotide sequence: TGCAGCGCCTCAGGGGATCCCACTGAAGCTTTCTTT.

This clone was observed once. CDR3 sequence: CAWSGSSVSGGDYGYTF. CDR3 nucleotides: TGTGCCTGGAGTGGGTCCTCTGTGTCAGGGGGCGACTATGGCTACACCTTC. The chain has TRBV30 and TRBJ1-2; 8 bases are a match to TRBD1. This CDR3 has 17 amino acids. Germline trimming cut 1 base from V and 3 bases from J; bases unmatched to any gene: 13. Per the germline V gene, CDR1 is GTSNPN and CDR2 is SVGIG (reference sequence).

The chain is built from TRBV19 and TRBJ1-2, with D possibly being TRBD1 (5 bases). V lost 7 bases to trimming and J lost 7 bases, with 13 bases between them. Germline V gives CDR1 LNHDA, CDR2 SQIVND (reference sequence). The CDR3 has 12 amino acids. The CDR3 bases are TGTGCCAGTAAAAATCAGGGAAGTGGCTACACCTTC. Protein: CASKNQGSGYTF.

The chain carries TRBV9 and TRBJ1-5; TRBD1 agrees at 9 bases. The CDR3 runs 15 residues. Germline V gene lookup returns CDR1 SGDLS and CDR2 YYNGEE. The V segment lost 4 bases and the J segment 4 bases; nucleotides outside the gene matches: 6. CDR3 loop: CASSTTGGSNQPQHF. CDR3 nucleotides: TGTGCCAGCAGCACGACAGGGGGTAGTAATCAGCCCCAGCATTTT.

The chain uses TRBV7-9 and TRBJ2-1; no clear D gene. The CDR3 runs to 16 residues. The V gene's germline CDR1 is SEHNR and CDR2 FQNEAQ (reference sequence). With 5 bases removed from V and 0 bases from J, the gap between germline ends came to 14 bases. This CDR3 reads CASSAWQVGSYNEQFF. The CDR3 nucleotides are TGTGCCAGCAGCGCATGGCAGGTGGGCTCCTACAATGAGCAGTTCTTC.

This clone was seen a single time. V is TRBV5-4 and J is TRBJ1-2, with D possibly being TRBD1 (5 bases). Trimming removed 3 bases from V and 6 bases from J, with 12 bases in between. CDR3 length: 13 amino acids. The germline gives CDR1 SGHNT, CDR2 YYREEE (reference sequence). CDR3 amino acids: CASSSRGIDGYTF. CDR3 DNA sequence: TGTGCCAGCAGCTCGCGGGGGATTGATGGCTACACCTTC.

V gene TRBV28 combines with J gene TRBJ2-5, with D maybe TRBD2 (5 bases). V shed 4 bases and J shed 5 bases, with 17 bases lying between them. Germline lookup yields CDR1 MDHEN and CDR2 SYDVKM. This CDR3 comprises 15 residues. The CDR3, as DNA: TGTGCCAGCAGTTCTGTCATGAGGGCCAAGGAGACCCAGTACTTC. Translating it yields CASSSVMRAKETQYF. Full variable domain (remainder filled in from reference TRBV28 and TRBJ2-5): DVKVTQSSRYLVKRTGEKVFLECVQDMDHENMFWYRQDPGLGLRLIYFSYDVKMKEKGDIPEGYSVSREKKERFSLILESASTNQTSMYLCASSSVMRAKETQYFGPGTRLLVL.

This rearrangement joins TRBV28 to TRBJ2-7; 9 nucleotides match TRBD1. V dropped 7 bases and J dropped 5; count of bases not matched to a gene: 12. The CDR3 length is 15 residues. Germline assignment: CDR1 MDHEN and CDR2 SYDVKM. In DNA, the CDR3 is TGTGCCAGCATCCTTAGGACAGGGGCAAAGAACGAGCAGTACTTC. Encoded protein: CASILRTGAKNEQYF.

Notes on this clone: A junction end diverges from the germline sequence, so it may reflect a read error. The CDR3 here is CASSSGLAGDSEQYF. The CDR3 DNA reads as TGTGCTAGCAGCTCCGGACTAGCGGGAGACTCCGAGCAGTACTTC. The chain has TRBV7-7 and TRBJ2-7, with 13 bases aligning to TRBD2. Germline loops: CDR1 SSHAT, CDR2 FNYEAQ (reference sequence). This CDR3 spans 15 amino acids.

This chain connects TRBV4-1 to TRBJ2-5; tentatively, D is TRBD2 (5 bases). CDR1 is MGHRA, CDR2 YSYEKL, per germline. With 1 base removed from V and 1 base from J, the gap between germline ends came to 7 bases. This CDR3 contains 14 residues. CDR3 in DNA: TGCGCCAGCAGCCAAGCTAGCCGCCAAGAGACCCAGTACTTC. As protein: CASSQASRQETQYF.

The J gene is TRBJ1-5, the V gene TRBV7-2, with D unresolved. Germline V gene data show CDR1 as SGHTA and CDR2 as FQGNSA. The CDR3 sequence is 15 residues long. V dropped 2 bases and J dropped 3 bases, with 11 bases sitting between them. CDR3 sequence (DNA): TGTGCCAGCAGCTTATGGGAGTCCTACAATCAGCCCCAGCATTTT. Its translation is CASSLWESYNQPQHF.

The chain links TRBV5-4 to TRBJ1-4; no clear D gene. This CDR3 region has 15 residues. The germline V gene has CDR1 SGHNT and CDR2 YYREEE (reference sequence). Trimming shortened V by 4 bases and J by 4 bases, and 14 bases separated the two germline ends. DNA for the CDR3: TGTGCCAGCAGCCCAGGTCGCAGCCTTAATGAAAAACTGTTTTTT. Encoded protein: CASSPGRSLNEKLFF.

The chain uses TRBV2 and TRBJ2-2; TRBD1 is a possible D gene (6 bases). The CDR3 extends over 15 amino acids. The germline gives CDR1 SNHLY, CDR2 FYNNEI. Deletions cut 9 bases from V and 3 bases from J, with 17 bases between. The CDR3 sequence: CASDTAGADTGELFF. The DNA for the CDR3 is TGTGCCAGTGACACCGCAGGGGCCGACACCGGGGAGCTGTTTTTT.

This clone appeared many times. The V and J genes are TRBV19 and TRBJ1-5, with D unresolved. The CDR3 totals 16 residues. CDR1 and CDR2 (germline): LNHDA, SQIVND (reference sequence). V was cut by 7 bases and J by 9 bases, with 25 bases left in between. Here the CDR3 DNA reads TGTGCCAGTAATCCGTCTGGGCGATACTCCCCTTGGCCCCAGCATTTT. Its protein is CASNPSGRYSPWPQHF.

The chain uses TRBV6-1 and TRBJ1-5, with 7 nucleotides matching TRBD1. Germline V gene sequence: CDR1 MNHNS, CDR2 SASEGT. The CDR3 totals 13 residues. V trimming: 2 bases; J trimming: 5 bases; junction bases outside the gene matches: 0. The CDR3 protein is CASSERGHQPQHF. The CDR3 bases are TGTGCCAGCAGTGAAAGGGGGCATCAGCCCCAGCATTTT.

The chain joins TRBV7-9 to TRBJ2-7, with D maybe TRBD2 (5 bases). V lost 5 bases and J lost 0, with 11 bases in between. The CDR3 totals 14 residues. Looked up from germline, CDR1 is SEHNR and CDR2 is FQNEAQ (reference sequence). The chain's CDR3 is CASSPGLNSYEQYF. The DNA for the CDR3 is TGTGCCAGCAGCCCCGGACTGAACTCCTACGAGCAGTACTTC.

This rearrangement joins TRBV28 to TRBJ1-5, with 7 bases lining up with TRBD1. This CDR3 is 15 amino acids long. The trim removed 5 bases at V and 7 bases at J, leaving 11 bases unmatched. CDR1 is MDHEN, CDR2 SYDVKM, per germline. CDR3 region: CASSPRGRGVQPQHF. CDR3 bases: TGTGCCAGCAGTCCCAGGGGGAGAGGAGTGCAGCCCCAGCATTTT.

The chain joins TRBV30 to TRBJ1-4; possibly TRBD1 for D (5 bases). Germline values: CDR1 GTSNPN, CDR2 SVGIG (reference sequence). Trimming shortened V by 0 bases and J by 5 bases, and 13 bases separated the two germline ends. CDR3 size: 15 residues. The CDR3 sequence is CAWSVGGAGNEKLFF. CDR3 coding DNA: TGTGCCTGGAGTGTAGGTGGGGCAGGGAATGAAAAACTGTTTTTT.

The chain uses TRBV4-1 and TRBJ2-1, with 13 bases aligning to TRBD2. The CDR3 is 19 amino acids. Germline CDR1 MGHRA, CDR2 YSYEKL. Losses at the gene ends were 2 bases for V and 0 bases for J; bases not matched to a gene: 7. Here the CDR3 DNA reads TGCGCCAGCAGCCAACAGACTAGCGGGAGGCTAAGCTCCTACAATGAGCAGTTCTTC. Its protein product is CASSQQTSGRLSSYNEQFF.